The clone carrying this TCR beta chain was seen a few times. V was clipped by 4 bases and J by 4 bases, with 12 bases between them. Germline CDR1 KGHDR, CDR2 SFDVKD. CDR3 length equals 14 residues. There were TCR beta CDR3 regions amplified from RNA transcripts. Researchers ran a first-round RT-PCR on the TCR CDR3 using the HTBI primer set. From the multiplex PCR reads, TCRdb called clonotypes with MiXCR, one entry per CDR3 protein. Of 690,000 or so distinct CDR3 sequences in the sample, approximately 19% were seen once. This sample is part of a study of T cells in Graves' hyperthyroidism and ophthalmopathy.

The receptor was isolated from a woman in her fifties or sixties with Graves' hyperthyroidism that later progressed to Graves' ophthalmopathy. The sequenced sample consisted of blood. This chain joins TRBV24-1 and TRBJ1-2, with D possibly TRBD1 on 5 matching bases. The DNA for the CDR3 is TGTGCCACCAGTGAGGGCGGACAAGCCTATGGCTACACCTTC. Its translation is CATSEGGQAYGYTF.